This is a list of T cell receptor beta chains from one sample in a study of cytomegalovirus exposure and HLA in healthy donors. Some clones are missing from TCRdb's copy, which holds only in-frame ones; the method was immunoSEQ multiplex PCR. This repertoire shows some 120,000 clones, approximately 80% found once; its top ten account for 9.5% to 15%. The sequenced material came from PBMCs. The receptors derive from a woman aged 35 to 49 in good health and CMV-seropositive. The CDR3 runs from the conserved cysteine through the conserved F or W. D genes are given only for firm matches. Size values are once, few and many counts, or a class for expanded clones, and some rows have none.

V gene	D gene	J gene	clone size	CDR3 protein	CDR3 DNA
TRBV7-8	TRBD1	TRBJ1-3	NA	CASSLANRGTGNTIYF	TGTGCCAGCAGCTTAGCGAACAGGGGAACTGGAAACACCATATATTTT
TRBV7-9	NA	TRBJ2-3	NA	CASSLARSITDTQYF	TGTGCCAGCAGCTTAGCCCGCAGTATCACAGATACGCAGTATTTT
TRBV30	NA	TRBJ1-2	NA	CAWSRWTEEYGYTF	TGTGCCTGGAGTCGATGGACAGAAGAGTATGGCTACACCTTC
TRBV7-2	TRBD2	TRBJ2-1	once	CASSAHPGTSFKGEQFF	TGTGCCAGCAGCGCCCACCCCGGGACTAGCTTTAAGGGTGAGCAGTTCTTC
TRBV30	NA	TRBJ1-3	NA	CAWSAIENTIYF	TGTGCCTGGAGTGCAATAGAAAACACCATATATTTT
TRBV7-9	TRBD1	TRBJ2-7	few	CASSSTGESYEQYF	TGTGCCAGCAGCTCGACAGGGGAGTCCTACGAGCAGTACTTC
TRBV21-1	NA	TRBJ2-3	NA	CASSSQNRERKDTQYF	TGTGCCAGCAGCTCCCAGAACAGGGAGCGGAAAGATACGCAGTATTTT
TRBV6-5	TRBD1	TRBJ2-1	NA	CASRNSGTGNNEQFF	TGTGCCAGCAGAAACTCCGGGACAGGAAACAATGAGCAGTTCTTC
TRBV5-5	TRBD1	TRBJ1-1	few	CASSLKGANTEAFF	TGTGCCAGCAGCTTGAAGGGGGCAAACACTGAAGCTTTCTTT
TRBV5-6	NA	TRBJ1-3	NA	CASSLAGHPSGNTIYF	TGTGCCAGCAGCTTGGCGGGACATCCTTCAGGAAACACCATATATTTT
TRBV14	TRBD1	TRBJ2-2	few	CASRQTGTNTGELFF	TGTGCCAGCAGACAGACAGGGACGAACACCGGGGAGCTGTTTTTT
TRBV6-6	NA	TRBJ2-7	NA	CASRPGTKVSYEQYF	TGTGCCAGCAGACCCGGGACAAAAGTCTCCTACGAGCAGTACTTC
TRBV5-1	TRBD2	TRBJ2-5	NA	CASSLSAGGETQYF	TGCGCCAGCAGCTTGAGCGCGGGGGGAGAGACCCAGTACTTC
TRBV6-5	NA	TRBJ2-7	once	CASSPPRGRSYEQYF	TGTGCCAGCAGTCCCCCCAGGGGCCGCTCCTACGAGCAGTACTTC
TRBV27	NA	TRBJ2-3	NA	CATRLRSTDTQYF	TGTGCCACTAGACTGAGAAGCACAGATACGCAGTATTTT
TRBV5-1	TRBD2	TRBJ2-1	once	CASSLPSGMGNEQFF	TGCGCCAGCAGCTTGCCTAGCGGGATGGGGAATGAGCAGTTCTTC
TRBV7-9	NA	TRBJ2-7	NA	CASSLPRGWGEQYF	TGTGCCAGCAGCTTACCTCGGGGTTGGGGCGAGCAGTACTTC
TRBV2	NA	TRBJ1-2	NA	CASSALGDGYTF	TGTGCCAGCAGTGCCCTCGGGGATGGCTACACCTTC
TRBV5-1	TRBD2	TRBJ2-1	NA	CASSLGLAGVRGYNEQFF	TGCGCCAGCAGCTTGGGACTAGCGGGAGTGAGGGGCTACAATGAGCAGTTCTTC
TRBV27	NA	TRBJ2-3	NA	CASSFQGIPDTQYF	TGTGCCAGCAGTTTTCAGGGTATCCCAGATACGCAGTATTTT
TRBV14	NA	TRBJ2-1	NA	CASSQGLNSYNEQFF	TGTGCCAGCAGCCAAGGACTTAATTCCTACAATGAGCAGTTCTTC
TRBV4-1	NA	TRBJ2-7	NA	CASSQALGRPEYEQYF	TGCGCCAGCAGCCAAGCGCTGGGGAGGCCTGAATACGAGCAGTACTTC
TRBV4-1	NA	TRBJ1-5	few	CASSVGSGFNQPQHF	TGCGCCAGCAGCGTGGGGTCGGGGTTCAATCAGCCCCAGCATTTT
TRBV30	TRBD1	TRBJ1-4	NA	CAWGPYRGNEKLFF	TGTGCCTGGGGCCCTTACAGGGGTAATGAAAAACTGTTTTTT
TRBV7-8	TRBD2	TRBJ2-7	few	CASSSFSGSSYEQYF	TGTGCCAGCAGTTCATTTAGCGGGAGCTCCTACGAGCAGTACTTC
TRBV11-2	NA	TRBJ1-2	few	CASSSSQGNYGYTF	TGTGCCAGCAGCTCCAGTCAGGGGAACTATGGCTACACCTTC
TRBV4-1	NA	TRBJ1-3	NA	CASSQERRTSGNTIYF	TGCGCCAGCAGCCAAGAGAGGAGGACCTCTGGAAACACCATATATTTT
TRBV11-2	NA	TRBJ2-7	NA	CASSLAGVTSSGEQYF	TGTGCCAGCAGCTTAGCTGGGGTCACTAGTAGCGGCGAGCAGTACTTC
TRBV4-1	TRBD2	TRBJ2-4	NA	CASSPGGAGGQDIQYF	TGCGCCAGCAGCCCGGGAGGGGCGGGAGGGCAGGACATTCAGTACTTC
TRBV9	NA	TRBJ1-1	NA	CASSPTANTEAFF	TGTGCCAGCAGCCCGACAGCCAACACTGAAGCTTTCTTT
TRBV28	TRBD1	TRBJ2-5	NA	CASSLTGAETQYF	TGTGCCAGCAGCTTGACAGGGGCGGAGACCCAGTACTTC
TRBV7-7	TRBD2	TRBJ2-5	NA	CASSPRLAGETQYF	TGTGCCAGCAGCCCAAGACTAGCAGGAGAGACCCAGTACTTC
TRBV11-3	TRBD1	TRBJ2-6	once	CASSPGTVSGANVLTF	TGTGCCAGCAGCCCTGGGACAGTCTCTGGGGCCAACGTCCTGACTTTC
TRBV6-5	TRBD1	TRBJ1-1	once	CASSRQGRTEAFF	TGTGCCAGCAGCCGACAGGGAAGGACTGAAGCTTTCTTT
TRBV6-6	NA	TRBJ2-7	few	CASRDYYEQYF	TGTGCCAGCAGGGACTATTACGAGCAGTACTTC
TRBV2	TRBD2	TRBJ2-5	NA	CASGRAGGPEETQYF	TGTGCCAGCGGCCGAGCGGGAGGGCCGGAAGAGACCCAGTACTTC
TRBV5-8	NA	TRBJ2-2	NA	CASSLGVTGELFF	TGTGCCAGCAGCTTGGGAGTGACCGGGGAGCTGTTTTTT